One sample yielded the 9 T cell receptor beta chains listed below, sequenced in a study of spatial heterogeneity in lung cancer. TCRdb reanalysed the 5' RACE reads using MiXCR and keeps one entry per CDR3 protein. Here the sample spans fewer than 20,000 distinct CDR3 sequences, 5.8% being singletons. The time point here: sample taken at primary tumor resection. The study's findings and limits: Higher tumor mutation counts went along with higher counts of expanded intratumoral alpha and beta TCRs.

Their cognate antigens are unknown. The source was lung tumor tissue, collected at surgery. The receptors were gathered from a female donor with early-stage non-small cell lung cancer.

There are many counts of this clonotype. Because this beta chain is a stray read in a library intended to capture alpha chains, its abundance should not be given much weight. The chain employs TRBV5-1 and TRBJ2-7, with TRBD2 matching 11 bases. Per the germline V gene, CDR1 is SGHRS and CDR2 is YFSETQ. There are 18 residues in the CDR3. V shed 4 bases, J shed 3 bases, and the junction held 15 bases outside the gene matches. CDR3 in amino acids: CASSPGLAGPLGYYEQYF. The CDR3 nucleotides read TGCGCCAGCAGCCCCGGACTAGCGGGCCCCCTGGGGTACTACGAGCAGTACTTC.

This clonotype was seen ten or more times. The library was designed around alpha chains, so this beta chain is a stray read whose abundance carries little weight. The chain couples TRBV24-1 to TRBJ2-3, with 13 bases lining up with TRBD2. Germline V lookup: CDR1 KGHDR, CDR2 SFDVKD. The V segment lost 9 bases and the J segment 4 bases; nucleotides outside the gene matches: 0. This CDR3 region has 13 residues. CDR3 in DNA: TGTGCCACCGGGACTAGCGGGGCAGATACGCAGTATTTT. The encoded protein is CATGTSGADTQYF.

This clonotype was counted a few times. The library was designed around alpha chains, so this beta chain is a stray read whose abundance carries little weight. This chain joins TRBV4-2 and TRBJ1-5; no clear D gene. The V and J ends lost 0 bases and 6 bases respectively, with 6 bases between them. CDR1 and CDR2 from the germline V gene are LGHNA and YNFKEQ. This CDR3 comprises 13 residues. The CDR3 sequence: CASSQDSGQPQHF. CDR3 bases: TGTGCCAGCAGCCAAGATTCGGGTCAGCCCCAGCATTTT.

Sample share makes this clonotype medium-sized. This beta chain represents an off-target read in a library built for alpha chains; its size is of limited meaning. The chain combines TRBV11-2 with TRBJ1-3; D gene ambiguous. Between the trimmed V and J ends, which lost 5 bases and 0 bases, there was a span of 5 bases. CDR1 and CDR2 (germline): SGHAT, FQNNGV. There are 13 residues in the CDR3. Here the CDR3 DNA reads TGTGCCAGCAGCCCCTACTCTGGAAACACCATATATTTT. Its translation is CASSPYSGNTIYF.

In this sample, this clonotype is medium-sized. This beta chain appears as a stray read in a library generated for alpha chains; its size is not informative. CDR3 coding DNA: TGTGCCAGCAGCAGTAGTTTAGCGGGATACAATGAGCAGTTCTTC. Translation gives CASSSSLAGYNEQFF. V gene TRBV9 combines with J gene TRBJ2-1, with 8 bases identical to TRBD2. J lost 4 bases, V lost 4 bases, and 7 bases had no gene match. CDR1 and CDR2 (germline): SGDLS, YYNGEE. The length of the CDR3 is 15 residues.

Remarks on this clonotype: Since the library was made to target alpha chains, this beta chain is a stray read and its abundance is not meaningful. The chain links TRBV12-3 or TRBV12-4 to TRBJ2-1, with TRBD1 identical over 11 bases. This CDR3 is built from 15 residues. After removal of 6 bases from V and 7 bases from J, the junction contained 8 bases not matched to a gene. Written as DNA, the CDR3 is TGTGCCAGCAGAGCCCGGGACAGGGGGGAAAATGAGCAGTTCTTC. Translating gives CASRARDRGENEQFF.

This clonotype was observed many times. Little can be read into the size of this beta chain, an off-target read in a library designed for alpha chains. The chain joins TRBV29-1 to TRBJ1-2, with 8 bases matching TRBD1. The ends lost 0 bases at V and 6 bases at J; junction bases unmatched: 9. The CDR3 length is 15 residues. Germline CDR1 reads SQVTM; CDR2 reads ANQGSEA. As DNA, the CDR3 is TGCAGCGTTGAAGACCTTCCTTCAGGGGGCGATGGCTACACCTTC. Encoded protein: CSVEDLPSGGDGYTF.

This clonotype was observed at least ten times. Because this beta chain is a stray read in a library intended to capture alpha chains, its abundance should not be given much weight. This chain joins TRBV20-1 and TRBJ2-7; 12 nucleotides agree with TRBD2. The CDR3 covers 14 residues. Germline CDR1 reads DFQATT; CDR2 reads SNEGSKA (reference sequence). Germline trimming cut 1 base from V and 7 bases from J; bases unmatched to any gene: 5. This chain's CDR3 is CSARGPSGREEQYF. The CDR3 bases are TGCAGTGCTAGAGGGCCTAGCGGGAGGGAGGAGCAGTACTTC.

In its sample, this clonotype was seen many times. The library was built for alpha chains, so this beta chain is an off-target read and its size means little. V and J are TRBV28 and TRBJ2-7, with a tentative D call TRBD2 (6 bases). Per germline, CDR1 MDHEN and CDR2 SYDVKM. Trimming left V 7 bases short and J 7 bases short, with 17 bases between. CDR3 length equals 13 residues. The CDR3 region is CASTPGTDREQYF. For the CDR3, the DNA is TGTGCCAGCACCCCCGGGACTGATCGGGAGCAGTACTTC.